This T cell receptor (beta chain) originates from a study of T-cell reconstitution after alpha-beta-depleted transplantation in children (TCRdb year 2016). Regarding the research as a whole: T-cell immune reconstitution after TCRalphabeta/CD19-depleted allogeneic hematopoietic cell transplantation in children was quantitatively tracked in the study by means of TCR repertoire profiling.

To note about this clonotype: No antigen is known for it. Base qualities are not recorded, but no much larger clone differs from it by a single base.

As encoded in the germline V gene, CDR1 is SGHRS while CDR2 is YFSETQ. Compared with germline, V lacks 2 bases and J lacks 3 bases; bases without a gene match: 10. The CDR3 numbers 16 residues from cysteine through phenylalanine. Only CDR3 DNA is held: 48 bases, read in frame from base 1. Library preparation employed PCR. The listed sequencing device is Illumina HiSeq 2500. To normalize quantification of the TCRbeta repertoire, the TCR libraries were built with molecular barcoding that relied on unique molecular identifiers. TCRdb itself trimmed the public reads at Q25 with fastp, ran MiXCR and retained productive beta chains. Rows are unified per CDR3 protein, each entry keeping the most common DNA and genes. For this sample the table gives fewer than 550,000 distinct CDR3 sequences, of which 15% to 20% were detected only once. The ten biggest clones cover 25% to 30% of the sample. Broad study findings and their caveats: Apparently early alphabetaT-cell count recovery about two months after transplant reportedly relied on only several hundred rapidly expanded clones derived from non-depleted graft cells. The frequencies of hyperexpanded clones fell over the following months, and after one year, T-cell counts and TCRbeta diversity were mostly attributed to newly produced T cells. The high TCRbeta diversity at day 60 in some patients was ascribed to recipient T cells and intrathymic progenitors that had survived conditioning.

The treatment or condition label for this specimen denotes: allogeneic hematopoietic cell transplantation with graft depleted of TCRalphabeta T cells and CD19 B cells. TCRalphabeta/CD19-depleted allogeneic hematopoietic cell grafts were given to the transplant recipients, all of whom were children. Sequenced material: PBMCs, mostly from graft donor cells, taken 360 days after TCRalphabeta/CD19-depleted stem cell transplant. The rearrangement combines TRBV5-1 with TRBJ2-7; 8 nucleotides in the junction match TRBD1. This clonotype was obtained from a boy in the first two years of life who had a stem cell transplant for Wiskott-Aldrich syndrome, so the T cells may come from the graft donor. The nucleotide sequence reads TGCGCCAGCAGCTTAACTACAGGGGGTATAAGCTACGAGCAGTACTTC. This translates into CASSLTTGGISYEQYF. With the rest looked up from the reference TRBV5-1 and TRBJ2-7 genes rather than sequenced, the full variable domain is KAGVTQTPRYLIKTRGQQVTLSCSPISGHRSVSWYQQTPGQGLQFLFEYFSETQRNKGNFPGRFSGRQFSNSRSEMNVSTLELGDSALYLCASSLTTGGISYEQYFGPGTRLTVT.